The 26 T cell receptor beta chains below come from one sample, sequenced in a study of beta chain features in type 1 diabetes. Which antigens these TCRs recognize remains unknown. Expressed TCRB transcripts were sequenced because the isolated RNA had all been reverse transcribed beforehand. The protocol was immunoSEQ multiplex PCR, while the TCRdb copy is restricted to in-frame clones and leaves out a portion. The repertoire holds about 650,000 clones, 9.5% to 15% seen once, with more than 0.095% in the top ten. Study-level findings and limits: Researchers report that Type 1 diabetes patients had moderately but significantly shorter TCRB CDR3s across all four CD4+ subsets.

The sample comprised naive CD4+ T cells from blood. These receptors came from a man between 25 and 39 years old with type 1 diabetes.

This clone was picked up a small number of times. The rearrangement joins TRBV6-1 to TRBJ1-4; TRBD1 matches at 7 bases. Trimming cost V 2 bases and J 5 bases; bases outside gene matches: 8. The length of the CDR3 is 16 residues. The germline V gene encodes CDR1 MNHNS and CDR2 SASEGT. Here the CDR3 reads CASSEFRGTPNEKLFF. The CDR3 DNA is TGTGCCAGCAGTGAATTCAGGGGGACACCAAATGAAAAACTGTTTTTT.

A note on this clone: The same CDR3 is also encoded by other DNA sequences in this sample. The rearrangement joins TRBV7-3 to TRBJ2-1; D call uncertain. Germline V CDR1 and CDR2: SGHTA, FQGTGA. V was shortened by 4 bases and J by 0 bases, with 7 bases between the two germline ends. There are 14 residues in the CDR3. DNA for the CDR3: TGTGCCAGCAGCTCCGGTGGCTCCTACAATGAGCAGTTCTTC. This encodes CASSSGGSYNEQFF.

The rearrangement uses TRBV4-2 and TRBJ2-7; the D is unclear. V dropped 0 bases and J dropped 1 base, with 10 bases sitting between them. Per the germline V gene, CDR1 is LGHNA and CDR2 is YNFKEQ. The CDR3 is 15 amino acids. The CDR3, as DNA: TGTGCCAGCAGCCAAGAGGAGAACAGTTCCTACGAGCAGTACTTC. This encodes CASSQEENSSYEQYF.

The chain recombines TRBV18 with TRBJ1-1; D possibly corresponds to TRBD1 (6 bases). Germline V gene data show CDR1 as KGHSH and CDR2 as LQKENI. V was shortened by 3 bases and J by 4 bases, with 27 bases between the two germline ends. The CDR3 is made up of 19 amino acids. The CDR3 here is CASSPSRGATVHDSTEAFF. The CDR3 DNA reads TGTGCCAGCTCACCTTCACGGGGGGCCACTGTTCATGATAGCACTGAAGCTTTCTTT.

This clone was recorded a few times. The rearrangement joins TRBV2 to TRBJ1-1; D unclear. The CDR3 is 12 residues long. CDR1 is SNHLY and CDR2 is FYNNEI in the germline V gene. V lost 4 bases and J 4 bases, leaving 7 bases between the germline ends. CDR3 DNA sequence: TGTGCCAGCAGTGGTAGTGGCACTGAAGCTTTCTTT. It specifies CASSGSGTEAFF.

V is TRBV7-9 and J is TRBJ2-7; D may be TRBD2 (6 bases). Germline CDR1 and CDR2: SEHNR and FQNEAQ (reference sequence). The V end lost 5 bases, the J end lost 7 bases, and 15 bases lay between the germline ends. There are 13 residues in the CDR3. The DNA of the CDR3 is TGTGCCAGCAGCCCCGGCGGGGTCAGGGAGCAGTACTTC. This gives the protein CASSPGGVREQYF.

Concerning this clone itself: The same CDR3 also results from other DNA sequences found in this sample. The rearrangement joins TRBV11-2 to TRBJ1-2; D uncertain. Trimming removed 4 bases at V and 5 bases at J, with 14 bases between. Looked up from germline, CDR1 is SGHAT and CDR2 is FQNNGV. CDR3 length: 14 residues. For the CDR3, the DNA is TGTGCCAGCAGCTCAAGCGATGGAGGGTATGGCTACACCTTC. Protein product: CASSSSDGGYGYTF.

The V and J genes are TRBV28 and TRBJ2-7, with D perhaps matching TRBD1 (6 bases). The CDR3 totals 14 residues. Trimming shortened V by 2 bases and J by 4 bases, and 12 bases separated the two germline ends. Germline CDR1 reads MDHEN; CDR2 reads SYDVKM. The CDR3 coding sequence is TGTGCCAGCAGTTTAGTGGACAGAGGATACGAGCAGTACTTC. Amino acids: CASSLVDRGYEQYF. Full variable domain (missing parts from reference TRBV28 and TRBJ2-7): DVKVTQSSRYLVKRTGEKVFLECVQDMDHENMFWYRQDPGLGLRLIYFSYDVKMKEKGDIPEGYSVSREKKERFSLILESASTNQTSMYLCASSLVDRGYEQYFGPGTRLTVT.

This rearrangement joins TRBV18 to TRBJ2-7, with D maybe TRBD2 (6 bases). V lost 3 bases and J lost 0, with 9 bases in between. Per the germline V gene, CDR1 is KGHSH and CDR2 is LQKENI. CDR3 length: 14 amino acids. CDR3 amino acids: CASSPPGSSYEQYF. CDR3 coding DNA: TGTGCCAGCTCACCGCCCGGGAGCTCCTACGAGCAGTACTTC. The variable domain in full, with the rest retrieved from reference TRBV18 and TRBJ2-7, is NAGVMQNPRHLVRRRGQEARLRCSPMKGHSHVYWYRQLPEEGLKFMVYLQKENIIDESGMPKERFSAEFPKEGPSILRIQQVVRGDSAAYFCASSPPGSSYEQYFGPGTRLTVT.

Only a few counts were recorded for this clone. CDR3 nucleotides: TGTGCCAGCAGCGATCCGGGGGCCCTTGGGGTCGGGCAGTTCTTC. Residues: CASSDPGALGVGQFF. This chain joins TRBV7-2 and TRBJ2-1, with D possibly called TRBD1 or TRBD2 (6 bases each). The germline gives CDR1 SGHTA, CDR2 FQGNSA. The V end lost 5 bases, the J end lost 12 bases, and 23 bases lay between the germline ends. This CDR3 region has 15 residues.

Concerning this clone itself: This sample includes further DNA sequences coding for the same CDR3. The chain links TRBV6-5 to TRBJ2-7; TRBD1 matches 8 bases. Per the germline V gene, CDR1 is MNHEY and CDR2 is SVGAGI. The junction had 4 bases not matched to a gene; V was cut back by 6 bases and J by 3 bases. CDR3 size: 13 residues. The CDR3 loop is CASSRGQGYEQYF. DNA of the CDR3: TGTGCCAGCAGCCGAGGACAGGGCTACGAGCAGTACTTC.

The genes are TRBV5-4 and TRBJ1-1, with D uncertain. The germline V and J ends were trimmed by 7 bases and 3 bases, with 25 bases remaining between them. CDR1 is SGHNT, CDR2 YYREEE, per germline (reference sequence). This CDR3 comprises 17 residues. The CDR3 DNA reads TGTGCCAGCCCATTTATTGAGGAAGGGAACCGGGACACTGAAGCTTTCTTT. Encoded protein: CASPFIEEGNRDTEAFF.

CDR3 protein: CASRQGINNEQFF. CDR3 nucleotides: TGTGCCAGCAGACAGGGGATCAACAATGAGCAGTTCTTC. The chain couples TRBV28 to TRBJ2-1; 7 bases agree with TRBD1. Germline CDR1 reads MDHEN; CDR2 reads SYDVKM. This CDR3 is 13 amino acids long. V was pared by 6 bases and J by 5 bases, with 4 bases of the junction left unmatched.

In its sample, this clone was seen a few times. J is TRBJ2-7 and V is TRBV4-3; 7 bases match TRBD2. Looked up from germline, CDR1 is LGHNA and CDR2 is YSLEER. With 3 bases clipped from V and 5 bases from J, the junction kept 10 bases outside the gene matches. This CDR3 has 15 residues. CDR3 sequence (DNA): TGCGCCAGCAGCCATCTTGCAGGGAGGGGAAACGAGCAGTACTTC. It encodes CASSHLAGRGNEQYF.

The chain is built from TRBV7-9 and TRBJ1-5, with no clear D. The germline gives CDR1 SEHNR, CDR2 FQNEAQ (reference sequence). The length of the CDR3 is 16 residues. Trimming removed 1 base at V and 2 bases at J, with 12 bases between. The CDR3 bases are TGTGCCAGCAGCTTAGATCTTGGTGGGGGCAATCAGCCCCAGCATTTT. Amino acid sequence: CASSLDLGGGNQPQHF.

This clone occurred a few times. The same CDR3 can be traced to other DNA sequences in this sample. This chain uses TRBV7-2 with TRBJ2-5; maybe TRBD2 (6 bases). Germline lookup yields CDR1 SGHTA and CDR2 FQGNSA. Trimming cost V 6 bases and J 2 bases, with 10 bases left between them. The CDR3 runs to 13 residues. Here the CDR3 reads CASSLGTQETQYF. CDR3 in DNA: TGTGCCAGCAGTTTGGGGACTCAAGAGACCCAGTACTTC.

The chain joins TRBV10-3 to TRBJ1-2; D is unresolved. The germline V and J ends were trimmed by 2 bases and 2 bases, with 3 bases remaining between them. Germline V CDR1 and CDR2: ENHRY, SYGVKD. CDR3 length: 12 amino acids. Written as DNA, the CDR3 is TGTGCCATCAGTGAGACAAACTATGGCTACACCTTC. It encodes CAISETNYGYTF.

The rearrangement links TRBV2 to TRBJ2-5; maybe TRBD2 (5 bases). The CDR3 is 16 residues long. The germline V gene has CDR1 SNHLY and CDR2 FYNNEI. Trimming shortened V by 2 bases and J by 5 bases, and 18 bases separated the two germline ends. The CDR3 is CASSEFMPAEWETQYF. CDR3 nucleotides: TGTGCCAGCAGTGAATTTATGCCAGCGGAGTGGGAGACCCAGTACTTC.

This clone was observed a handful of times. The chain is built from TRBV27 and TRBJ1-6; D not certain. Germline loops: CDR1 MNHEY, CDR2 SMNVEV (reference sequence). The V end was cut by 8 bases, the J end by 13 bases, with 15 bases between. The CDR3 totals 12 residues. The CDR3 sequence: CASRGSSSPLHF. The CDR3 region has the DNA TGTGCCAGCCGCGGGAGCTCGTCCCCCCTCCACTTT.

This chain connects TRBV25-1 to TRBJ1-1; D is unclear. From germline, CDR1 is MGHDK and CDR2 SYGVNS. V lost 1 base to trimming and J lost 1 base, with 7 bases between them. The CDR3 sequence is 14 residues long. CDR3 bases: TGTGCCAGCAGTGAATCCGAGGGGAACACTGAAGCTTTCTTT. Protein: CASSESEGNTEAFF.

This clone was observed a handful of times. The CDR3 DNA reads as TGTGCCAGCAGTGAAAACAGGGGGCGAGATACGCAGTATTTT. Amino acid sequence: CASSENRGRDTQYF. The chain employs TRBV6-1 and TRBJ2-3; TRBD1 agrees at 9 bases. There are 14 residues in the CDR3. V dropped 2 bases and J dropped 5; count of bases not matched to a gene: 2. Germline V gene sequence: CDR1 MNHNS, CDR2 SASEGT.

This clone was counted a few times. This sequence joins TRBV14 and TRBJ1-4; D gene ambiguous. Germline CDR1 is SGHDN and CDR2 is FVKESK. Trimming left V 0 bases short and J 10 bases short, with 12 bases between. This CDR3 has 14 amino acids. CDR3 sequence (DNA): TGTGCCAGCAGCCAAGATGTCAGGATAGGAAAACTGTTTTTT. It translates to CASSQDVRIGKLFF.

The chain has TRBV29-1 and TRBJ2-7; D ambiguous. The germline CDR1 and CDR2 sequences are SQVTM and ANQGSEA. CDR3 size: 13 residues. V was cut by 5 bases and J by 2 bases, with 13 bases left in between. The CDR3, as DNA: TGCAGCGTTTCCTCGCCCGGCCCCTACGAGCAGTACTTC. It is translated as CSVSSPGPYEQYF.

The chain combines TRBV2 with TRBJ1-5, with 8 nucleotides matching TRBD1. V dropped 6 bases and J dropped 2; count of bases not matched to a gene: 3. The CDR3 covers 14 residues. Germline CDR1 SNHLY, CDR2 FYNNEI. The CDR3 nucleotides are TGTGCCAGCAGGGTGACAGGGGGCAATCAGCCCCAGCATTTT. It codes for CASRVTGGNQPQHF.

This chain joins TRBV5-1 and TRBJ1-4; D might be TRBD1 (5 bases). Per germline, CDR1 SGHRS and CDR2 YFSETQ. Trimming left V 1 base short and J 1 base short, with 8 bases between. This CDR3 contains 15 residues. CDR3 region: CASSLTGGTNEKLFF. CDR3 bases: TGCGCCAGCAGCTTGACGGGGGGAACTAATGAAAAACTGTTTTTT.

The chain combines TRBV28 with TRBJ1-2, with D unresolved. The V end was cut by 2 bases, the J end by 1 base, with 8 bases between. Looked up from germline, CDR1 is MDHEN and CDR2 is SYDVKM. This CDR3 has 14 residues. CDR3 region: CASSLGHSNYGYTF. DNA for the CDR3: TGTGCCAGCAGTTTAGGTCACAGTAACTATGGCTACACCTTC.